This T cell receptor beta chain was sequenced during a study of cytomegalovirus exposure and HLA in healthy donors. Whole-study results and caveats: Most TCR sequences were rare, but some public TCRs occurred in many donors.

The PCR contained 60 Vbeta and 13 Jbeta primers. Measured with immunoSEQ multiplex PCR; TCRdb has only the in-frame clones, and not every one. The table has roughly 120,000 clones, around 80% seen once. This clone was counted a few times. Its antigen is unknown. Germline values: CDR1 MNHEY, CDR2 SVGAGI. This CDR3 contains 16 residues. Trimming pared 2 bases from V and 3 bases from J, leaving 15 bases between. Sequencing was performed on PBMCs. The chain carries TRBV6-5 and TRBJ2-3; D remains ambiguous. The clonotype comes from a woman aged 40 to 50 in good health and CMV-seropositive. The CDR3 here is CASSYAIASSTDTQYF. The CDR3 DNA reads as TGTGCCAGCAGTTACGCGATAGCCTCCAGTACAGATACGCAGTATTTT.